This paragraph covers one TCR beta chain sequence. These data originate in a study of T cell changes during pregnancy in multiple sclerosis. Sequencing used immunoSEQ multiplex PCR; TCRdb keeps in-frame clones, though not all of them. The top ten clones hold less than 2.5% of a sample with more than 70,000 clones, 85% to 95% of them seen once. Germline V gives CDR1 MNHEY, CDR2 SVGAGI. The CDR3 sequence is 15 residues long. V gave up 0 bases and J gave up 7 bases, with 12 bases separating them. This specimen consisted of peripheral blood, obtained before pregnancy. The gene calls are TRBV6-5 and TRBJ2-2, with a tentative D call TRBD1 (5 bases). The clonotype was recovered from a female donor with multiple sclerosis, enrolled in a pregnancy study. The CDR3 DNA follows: TGTGCCAGCAGTTACTCATCCAGGGCAGGCGGGGAGCTGTTTTTT. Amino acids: CASSYSSRAGGELFF.